Listed below are T cell receptor beta chains from one sample, sequenced in a study of blood T cell repertoires in COVID-19. The data were produced by immunoSEQ multiplex PCR, yet TCRdb's version contains in-frame clones alone and is incomplete. The sample comprises approximately 170,000 clones, 88% of which are singletons, and approximately 2% rests with the top ten. Source material: peripheral blood. The receptors originated from a man between 50 and 59 years old who had recovered from COVID-19. Both conserved end residues are part of each CDR3. Each record gives: CDR3 DNA, CDR3 protein, J gene, D gene, clone size, V gene. A D gene is named only where the DNA matches it firmly. Size is stated for part of the rows, as once, few or many counts, or as a class when the clone is expanded.

DNA: TGTGCCATCAGTGGCTCAGGCCGAGAAAAACTGTTTTTT; CDR3: CAISGSGREKLFF; J: TRBJ1-4; D: .; size: .; V: TRBV10-3
DNA: TGTGCCAGCAGCTTAGACAGGGGGAAGTACAATGAGCAGTTCTTC; CDR3: CASSLDRGKYNEQFF; J: TRBJ2-1; D: TRBD1; size: .; V: TRBV7-2
DNA: TGTGCCAGCAGTTTGGTACAGGTCAATCAGCCCCAGCATTTT; CDR3: CASSLVQVNQPQHF; J: TRBJ1-5; D: .; size: .; V: TRBV6-5
DNA: TGTGCCAGCAGCTTGTGGAAGGGGGCTGGAAACACCATATATTTT; CDR3: CASSLWKGAGNTIYF; J: TRBJ1-3; D: .; size: .; V: TRBV5-4
DNA: TGTGCCAGCAGTGAAGCGCTTCTAAGGCGAGGTACTGAAAAACTGTTTTTT; CDR3: CASSEALLRRGTEKLFF; J: TRBJ1-4; D: .; size: .; V: TRBV2
DNA: TGTGCCACATCTGCTTTCAGGGGGCCCTACGAGCAGTACTTC; CDR3: CATSAFRGPYEQYF; J: TRBJ2-7; D: TRBD1; size: .; V: TRBV19
DNA: TGCGCCAGCAGCCCTGGACAGGGCTACACTGAAGCTTTCTTT; CDR3: CASSPGQGYTEAFF; J: TRBJ1-1; D: TRBD1; size: few; V: TRBV4-3
DNA: TGTGCCAGCAGCCCCGGCGAGGGACTAAACACTGAAGCTTTCTTT; CDR3: CASSPGEGLNTEAFF; J: TRBJ1-1; D: .; size: .; V: TRBV9
DNA: TGCGCCAGCAGCGAGGACAGGGGGCGCGGCTACACCTTC; CDR3: CASSEDRGRGYTF; J: TRBJ1-2; D: TRBD1; size: .; V: TRBV5-1
DNA: TGTGCCAGCAGCTTGGGGACTATCCAAGAGACCCAGTACTTC; CDR3: CASSLGTIQETQYF; J: TRBJ2-5; D: .; size: .; V: TRBV5-8
DNA: TGCGCCAGCGGAACTAGCGGAGGTGGAACAGATACGCAGTATTTT; CDR3: CASGTSGGGTDTQYF; J: TRBJ2-3; D: TRBD2; size: .; V: TRBV5-1
DNA: TGTGCCAGCAGGGGGACAGGGTTTAGCACAGATACGCAGTATTTT; CDR3: CASRGTGFSTDTQYF; J: TRBJ2-3; D: TRBD1; size: .; V: TRBV6-5
DNA: TGTGCCAGCAGTGACGTCACTAGCTGGGCGGAGACCCAGTACTTC; CDR3: CASSDVTSWAETQYF; J: TRBJ2-5; D: .; size: .; V: TRBV2
DNA: TGTGCCAGCAGTGGGGATACGGGCAGGGGGATAGAGACCCAGTACTTC; CDR3: CASSGDTGRGIETQYF; J: TRBJ2-5; D: TRBD1; size: .; V: TRBV6-6
DNA: TGCGCCAGCAGCCAAGAATTACAGGGGACCTACAATGAGCAGTTCTTC; CDR3: CASSQELQGTYNEQFF; J: TRBJ2-1; D: TRBD1; size: .; V: TRBV4-1
DNA: TGCGCCAGCAGCTTCGGGACAGGGGGTGGGACAGATACGCAGTATTTT; CDR3: CASSFGTGGGTDTQYF; J: TRBJ2-3; D: TRBD1; size: .; V: TRBV5-1
DNA: TGTGCCAGCAGCTTAGTAGGTACGGGAGTAGGATACAATGAGCAGTTCTTC; CDR3: CASSLVGTGVGYNEQFF; J: TRBJ2-1; D: .; size: once; V: TRBV7-2
DNA: TGTGCCAGCAGTGAATTATCAGTCGTGGGAAACACCATATATTTT; CDR3: CASSELSVVGNTIYF; J: TRBJ1-3; D: .; size: .; V: TRBV6-1
DNA: TGTGCCAGCAAATCGACAGGGGGGGACACTGAAGCTTTCTTT; CDR3: CASKSTGGDTEAFF; J: TRBJ1-1; D: TRBD1; size: .; V: TRBV2
DNA: TGTGCCAGCAGCAACACCGGGACAGGGAAGCACGAGCAGTACTTC; CDR3: CASSNTGTGKHEQYF; J: TRBJ2-7; D: TRBD1; size: .; V: TRBV28
DNA: TGTGCCAGCAGCAAAGGGGGGGCGAACTACGAGCAGTACTTC; CDR3: CASSKGGANYEQYF; J: TRBJ2-7; D: .; size: .; V: TRBV9
DNA: TGCGCCAGCAGCCAAGGAGCGCAGGGAGGTGGGGATACGCAGTATTTT; CDR3: CASSQGAQGGGDTQYF; J: TRBJ2-3; D: .; size: .; V: TRBV4-3
DNA: .; CDR3: CASSILESNQPQHF; J: TRBJ1-5; D: .; size: once; V: TRBV25-1
DNA: TGTGCCAGCACCTTCTACACCGGGGAGCTGTTTTTT; CDR3: CASTFYTGELFF; J: TRBJ2-2; D: .; size: .; V: TRBV12-3/TRBV12-4
DNA: TGTGCCAGCAGTTCTCCACGAGCGGGGCGAAACAATGAGCAGTTCTTC; CDR3: CASSSPRAGRNNEQFF; J: TRBJ2-1; D: TRBD2; size: .; V: TRBV6-2/TRBV6-3
DNA: TGTGCCAGCAGTCGGGACAGGGGGCAAGACGAGCAGTACTTC; CDR3: CASSRDRGQDEQYF; J: TRBJ2-7; D: TRBD1; size: .; V: TRBV11-1
DNA: TGTGCCAGCAGCTCTCTGGGATTGGGGCGGCAGTTCTTC; CDR3: CASSSLGLGRQFF; J: TRBJ2-1; D: .; size: .; V: TRBV11-2
DNA: TGCAGCGTTGGGGACAGGGATTCACCCCTCCACTTT; CDR3: CSVGDRDSPLHF; J: TRBJ1-6; D: TRBD1; size: .; V: TRBV29-1
DNA: TGTGCCAGTAGTCAGGGGGCAGGGTCCTACGAGCAGTACTTC; CDR3: CASSQGAGSYEQYF; J: TRBJ2-7; D: TRBD1; size: .; V: TRBV19
DNA: TGTGCCAGCAGCTTGAGGACAGGGGATATGACAGGGACCGGGGAGCTGTTTTTT; CDR3: CASSLRTGDMTGTGELFF; J: TRBJ2-2; D: TRBD1; size: .; V: TRBV5-5
DNA: TGTGCCAGCAGCGCCCAGTTTAGCAATCAGCCCCAGCATTTT; CDR3: CASSAQFSNQPQHF; J: TRBJ1-5; D: .; size: .; V: TRBV7-2
DNA: TGTGCCAGCAGGCCCACTAGCGGGAGGGGAGATACGCAGTATTTT; CDR3: CASRPTSGRGDTQYF; J: TRBJ2-3; D: TRBD2; size: .; V: TRBV5-8
DNA: TGTGCCAGCAGTTTAGGCGGGACAGGGCATGGCTACACCTTC; CDR3: CASSLGGTGHGYTF; J: TRBJ1-2; D: TRBD1; size: .; V: TRBV28
DNA: TGTGCCAGCAGGCACAACCAGGGGAGCGACGAGCAGTACTTC; CDR3: CASRHNQGSDEQYF; J: TRBJ2-7; D: .; size: few; V: TRBV6-5
DNA: TGTGCCAGCAGTTACGGACAGCACAATGAGCAGTTCTTC; CDR3: CASSYGQHNEQFF; J: TRBJ2-1; D: .; size: few; V: TRBV6-5
DNA: TGTGCCAGCAGTTCCCAACAGGGGGACGGGGAGACCCAGTACTTC; CDR3: CASSSQQGDGETQYF; J: TRBJ2-5; D: TRBD1; size: .; V: TRBV28
DNA: TGTGCCAGCAGCTTTTTAACTGAAGCTTTCTTT; CDR3: CASSFLTEAFF; J: TRBJ1-1; D: .; size: .; V: TRBV7-2